This TCR beta chain emerged from a study of shared clonotypes between healthy human individuals. Measured with immunoSEQ multiplex PCR; TCRdb has only the in-frame clones, and not every one. The table includes about 470,000 clones, 79% detected once. Germline CDR1 is KGHSH and CDR2 is LQKENI. The CDR3 contains 13 residues. V was trimmed by 5 bases and J by 1 base, leaving 8 bases between them. This clone was seen more than once but under ten times. The V and J genes are TRBV18 and TRBJ1-2, with D unresolved. The origin of this receptor is a woman between 40 and 50 years old in good health. Some clones in this sample may be carry-over from other donors' samples. Input material: PBMCs. The CDR3 DNA follows: TGTGCCAGCTCAACCACACTTAACTATGGCTACACCTTC. Its translation is CASSTTLNYGYTF.